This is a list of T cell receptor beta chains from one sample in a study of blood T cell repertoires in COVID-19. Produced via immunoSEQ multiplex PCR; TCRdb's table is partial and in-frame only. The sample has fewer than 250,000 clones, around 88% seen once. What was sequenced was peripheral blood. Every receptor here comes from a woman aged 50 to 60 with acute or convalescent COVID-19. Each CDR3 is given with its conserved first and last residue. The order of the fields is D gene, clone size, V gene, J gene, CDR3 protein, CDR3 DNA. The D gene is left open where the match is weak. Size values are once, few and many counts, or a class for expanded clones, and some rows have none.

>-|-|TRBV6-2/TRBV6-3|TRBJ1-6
CASSYPLSPLHF
TGTGCCAGCAGTTACCCCCTTTCACCCCTCCACTTT
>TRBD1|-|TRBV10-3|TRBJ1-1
CAIMGQENTEAFF
TGTGCCATCATGGGACAGGAGAACACTGAAGCTTTCTTT
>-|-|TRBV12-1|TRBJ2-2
CASRVTGAANTGELFF
TGTGCCAGCAGAGTTACAGGGGCAGCGAACACCGGGGAGCTGTTTTTT
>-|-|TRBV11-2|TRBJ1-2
CASSRTATYGYTF
TGTGCCAGCAGCCGGACAGCTACCTATGGCTACACCTTC
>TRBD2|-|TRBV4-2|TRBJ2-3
CASSHRDYPTQYF
TGTGCCAGCAGCCATCGGGACTACCCTACGCAGTATTTT
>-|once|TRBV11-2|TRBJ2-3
CASSLDRTDTQYF
TGTGCCAGCAGCTTGGACAGAACTGATACGCAGTATTTT
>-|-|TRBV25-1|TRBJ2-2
CASSEYRTNTGELFF
TGTGCCAGCAGTGAATACCGGACAAACACCGGGGAGCTGTTTTTT
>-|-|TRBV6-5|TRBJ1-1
CASSPPASGTEAFF
TGTGCCAGCAGCCCCCCGGCGTCGGGAACTGAAGCTTTCTTT
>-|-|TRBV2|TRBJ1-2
CASTGHGIPGRNGYTF
TGTGCCAGCACGGGACACGGAATTCCAGGGAGAAATGGCTACACCTTC
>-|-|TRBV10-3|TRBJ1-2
CAISEGRQDGYTF
TGTGCCATCAGTGAGGGGAGGCAGGACGGCTACACCTTC
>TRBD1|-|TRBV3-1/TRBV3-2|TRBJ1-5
CASSGQGSQPQHF
TGTGCCAGCAGCGGACAGGGGAGTCAGCCCCAGCATTTT
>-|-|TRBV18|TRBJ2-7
CASSPTQTGLYEQYF
TGTGCCAGCTCGCCCACTCAGACAGGCCTCTACGAGCAGTACTTC
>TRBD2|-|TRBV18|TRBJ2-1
CASSPRSAVLAGSYNEQFF
TGTGCCAGCTCACCCCGGTCCGCAGTACTAGCGGGCTCCTACAATGAGCAGTTCTTC
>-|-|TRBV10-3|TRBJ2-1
CAISESLGGVSAYNEQFF
TGTGCCATCAGTGAGTCCCTAGGGGGAGTTTCGGCCTACAATGAGCAGTTCTTC
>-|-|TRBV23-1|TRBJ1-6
CASSLKQPNSPLHF
TGCGCCAGCAGTCTGAAACAGCCCAATTCACCCCTCCACTTT
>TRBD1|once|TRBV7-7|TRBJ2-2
CASSPGTGGTGQLFF
TGTGCCAGCAGCCCAGGGACAGGGGGCACGGGTCAGCTGTTTTTT
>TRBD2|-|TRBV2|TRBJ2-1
CAHYMREGRNEQFF
TGTGCCCACTATATGCGGGAGGGCCGGAATGAGCAGTTCTTC
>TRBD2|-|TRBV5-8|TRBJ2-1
CASSWGSGRGGNEQFF
TGTGCCAGCAGCTGGGGGAGCGGGAGGGGTGGGAATGAGCAGTTCTTC
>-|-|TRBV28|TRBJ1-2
CASSSLKGDYGYTF
TGTGCCAGCAGTTCGCTAAAGGGGGACTATGGCTACACCTTC
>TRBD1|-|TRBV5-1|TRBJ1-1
CASSLESTGGTEAFF
TGCGCCAGCAGCTTGGAATCGACAGGGGGGACTGAAGCTTTCTTT
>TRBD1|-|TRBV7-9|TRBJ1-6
CASSFHERQGSRSPLHF
TGTGCCAGCAGCTTCCATGAAAGACAGGGCAGTCGTTCACCCCTCCACTTT
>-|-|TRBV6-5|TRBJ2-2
CASSLQATGELFF
TGTGCCAGCAGCTTACAGGCCACCGGGGAGCTGTTTTTT
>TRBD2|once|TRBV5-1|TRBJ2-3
CASSPGLAGGADTQYF
TGCGCCAGCAGCCCGGGACTAGCGGGAGGAGCAGATACGCAGTATTTT
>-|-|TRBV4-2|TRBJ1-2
CASSQYQGTEVKGYTF
TGTGCCAGCAGCCAATATCAGGGAACCGAGGTAAAAGGCTACACCTTC
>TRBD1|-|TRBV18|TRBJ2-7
CASSPATGGLNEQYF
TGTGCCAGCTCACCCGCGACAGGGGGCCTAAACGAGCAGTACTTC
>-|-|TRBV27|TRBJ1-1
CASSLSSSAEAFF
TGTGCCAGCAGTTTATCTTCTTCCGCTGAAGCTTTCTTT
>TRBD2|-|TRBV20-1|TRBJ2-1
CSASWYAGGILYEQFF
TGCAGTGCTAGTTGGTATGCGGGAGGGATACTCTATGAGCAGTTCTTC
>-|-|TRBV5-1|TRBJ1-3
CASSPIGTTRGSGNTIYF
TGCGCCAGCAGCCCTATAGGGACAACGAGGGGTTCTGGAAACACCATATATTTT
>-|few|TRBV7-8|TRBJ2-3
CASSLAIGADTQYF
TGTGCCAGCAGCTTAGCGATCGGGGCAGATACGCAGTATTTT
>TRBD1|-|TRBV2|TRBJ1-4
CASSLGQGREKLFF
TGTGCCAGCAGTTTAGGACAGGGTCGGGAAAAACTGTTTTTT
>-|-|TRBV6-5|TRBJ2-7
CASRSRDLTYEQYF
TGTGCCAGCAGGTCGCGGGACCTCACTTACGAGCAGTACTTC
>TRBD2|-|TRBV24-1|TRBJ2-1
CATSEPSSGKGEQFF
TGTGCCACCAGTGAACCCTCTAGCGGGAAGGGTGAGCAGTTCTTC
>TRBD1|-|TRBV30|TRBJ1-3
CAWTTGLGNTIYF
TGTGCCTGGACGACAGGGCTAGGAAACACCATATATTTT
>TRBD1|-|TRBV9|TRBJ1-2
CASSVKPQGGYTF
TGTGCCAGCAGCGTAAAGCCACAGGGGGGCTACACCTTC
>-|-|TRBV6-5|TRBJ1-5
CASTAGGGGPQHF
TGTGCCAGCACTGCGGGGGGTGGGGGGCCCCAGCATTTT
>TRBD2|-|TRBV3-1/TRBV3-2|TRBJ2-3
CASSQNPMTSGNPDTQYF
TGTGCCAGCAGCCAGAACCCGATGACTAGCGGGAATCCGGATACGCAGTATTTT
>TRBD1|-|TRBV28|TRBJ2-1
CASSPTGQEYNEQFF
TGTGCCAGCAGTCCTACGGGACAGGAATACAATGAGCAGTTCTTC
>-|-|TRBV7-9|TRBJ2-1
CASSLERGGLLPYNEQFF
TGTGCCAGCAGCTTAGAGAGGGGAGGTCTCCTCCCCTACAATGAGCAGTTCTTC
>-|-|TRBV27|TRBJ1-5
CASRSTGKINQPQHF
TGTGCCAGCAGAAGTACAGGGAAGATCAATCAGCCCCAGCATTTT
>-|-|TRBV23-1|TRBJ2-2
CASSQSRLTGRGNTGELFF
TGCGCCAGCAGTCAATCGAGGCTTACTGGCAGGGGTAACACCGGGGAGCTGTTTTTT
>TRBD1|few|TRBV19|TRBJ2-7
CASSPGQGARYEQYF
TGTGCCAGTAGTCCGGGACAGGGGGCGCGGTACGAGCAGTACTTC
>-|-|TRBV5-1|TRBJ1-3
CASSSDPGLTGNTIYF
TGCGCCAGCAGCTCGGACCCGGGACTAACTGGAAACACCATATATTTT
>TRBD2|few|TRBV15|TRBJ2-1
CATSRDLGTSLLGNEQFF
TGTGCCACCAGCAGAGACCTAGGGACTAGCCTTCTAGGCAATGAGCAGTTCTTC
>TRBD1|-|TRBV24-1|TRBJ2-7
CATSDLHRGEQYF
TGTGCCACCAGTGATTTGCACAGGGGGGAGCAGTACTTC
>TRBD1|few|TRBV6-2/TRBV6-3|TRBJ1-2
CASSAGTANYGYTF
TGTGCCAGCAGTGCTGGGACAGCTAACTATGGCTACACCTTC
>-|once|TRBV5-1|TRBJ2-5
CASSLGSGQQETQYF
TGCGCCAGCAGCTTGGGGTCCGGACAGCAAGAGACCCAGTACTTC
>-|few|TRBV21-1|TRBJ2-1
CASRGGTSGDNEQFF
TGTGCCAGCAGAGGAGGGACTAGCGGCGACAATGAGCAGTTCTTC
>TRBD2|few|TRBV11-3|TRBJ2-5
CASSLGPGLAGQETQYF
TGTGCCAGCAGCTTAGGCCCCGGGTTAGCGGGGCAAGAGACCCAGTACTTC
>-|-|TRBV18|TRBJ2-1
CASSEGLLDGHNEQFF
TGTGCCAGCTCGGAAGGACTACTCGACGGGCACAATGAGCAGTTCTTC
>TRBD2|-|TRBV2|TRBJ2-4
CASSEQGLAYDIQYF
TGTGCCAGCAGTGAGCAAGGACTAGCATATGACATTCAGTACTTC
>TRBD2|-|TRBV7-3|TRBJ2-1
CASSLGLGYYNEQFF
TGTGCCAGCAGCTTAGGACTAGGGTACTACAATGAGCAGTTCTTC